The 24 T cell receptor beta chains in this list originate from one sample, sequenced in a study of vaccination effects on CD4 cells after COVID-19. The method was immunoSEQ multiplex PCR; TCRdb's version includes in-frame clones alone and lacks a portion of them. The sample includes 30,000 to 45,000 clones, under 75% of them seen just once. Antigen specificity for these receptors is unknown. ViraFEST assay sequencing came after antigen-specific CD4+ T cells were expanded with viral peptide pools. Isolating CD4+ T cells followed approximately nine days of culture. Among the vaccine recipients, none had a prior SARS-CoV-2 infection, and nucleocapsid antibodies were negative. The sequencing here drew on CD4+ T cells from PBMCs cultured with SARS-CoV-2 spike peptides, taken before COVID-19 vaccination. The receptors originated from a human donor who received a COVID-19 vaccine.

The J gene is TRBJ2-2, the V gene TRBV28; D is possibly TRBD2 (5 bases). Trimming cost V 2 bases and J 1 base, with 5 bases left between them. CDR3 length: 14 residues. Germline V gives CDR1 MDHEN, CDR2 SYDVKM. CDR3 DNA sequence: TGTGCCAGCAGTTTAAGCGGGAACACCGGGGAGCTGTTTTTT. Translation: CASSLSGNTGELFF. The variable domain in full, with the rest retrieved from reference TRBV28 and TRBJ2-2, is DVKVTQSSRYLVKRTGEKVFLECVQDMDHENMFWYRQDPGLGLRLIYFSYDVKMKEKGDIPEGYSVSREKKERFSLILESASTNQTSMYLCASSLSGNTGELFFGEGSRLTVL.

The V and J genes are TRBV10-3 and TRBJ2-5; a possible D gene is TRBD1 (6 bases). Germline V gene data show CDR1 as ENHRY and CDR2 as SYGVKD. The CDR3 is 14 residues long. Between the trimmed V and J ends, which lost 3 bases and 5 bases, there was a span of 13 bases. The CDR3 region is CAISEGGGLETQYF. The CDR3 DNA reads as TGTGCCATCAGTGAAGGTGGGGGCTTGGAGACCCAGTACTTC.

The chain is built from TRBV3-1 (or the pseudogene TRBV3-2) and TRBJ2-3; possible D gene TRBD2, 5 bases. With 5 bases removed from V and 5 bases from J, the gap between germline ends came to 20 bases. The CDR3 length is 16 residues. CDR1 is LGHDT, CDR2 YNNKEL, per germline (reference sequence). The CDR3 DNA sequence: TGTGCCAGCAGCGGGAGACTTCCTGTCATGCAAGATACGCAGTATTTT. Its protein product is CASSGRLPVMQDTQYF.

This clone was counted only a few times. This chain joins TRBV7-2 and TRBJ2-2; D might be TRBD1 or TRBD2, each matching 5 bases. CDR1 is SGHTA and CDR2 is FQGNSA in the germline V gene. V lost 0 bases to trimming and J lost 13 bases, with 12 bases between them. This CDR3 region has 13 residues. The CDR3 protein is CASSLALTGGLFF. The CDR3 DNA reads as TGTGCCAGCAGCTTAGCGCTTACAGGAGGGCTGTTTTTT.

This chain joins TRBV7-2 and TRBJ1-2; D not resolved. V was trimmed by 2 bases and J by 6 bases, leaving 7 bases between them. Germline CDR1 is SGHTA and CDR2 is FQGNSA. The CDR3 covers 12 residues. CDR3 sequence reads: CASSLRQNGYTF. CDR3 bases: TGTGCCAGCAGCTTAAGGCAAAATGGCTACACCTTC. The full variable domain, rest sourced from reference TRBV7-2 and TRBJ1-2, is GAGVSQSPSNKVTEKGKDVELRCDPISGHTALYWYRQSLGQGLEFLIYFQGNSAPDKSGLPSDRFSAERTGGSVSTLTIQRTQQEDSAVYLCASSLRQNGYTFGSGTRLTVV.

The V call is TRBV18, the J call TRBJ1-1; a possible D gene is TRBD1 (5 bases). Germline values: CDR1 KGHSH, CDR2 LQKENI. There are 14 residues in the CDR3. Trimming left V 3 bases short and J 0 bases short, with 8 bases between. The CDR3 DNA follows: TGTGCCAGCTCACCCCAACAGGTGAACACTGAAGCTTTCTTT. This codes for CASSPQQVNTEAFF.

This chain joins TRBV30 and TRBJ2-3; TRBD1 matches 8 bases. The CDR3 covers 13 residues. V gave up 0 bases and J gave up 6 bases; unmatched junction bases: 2. Germline values: CDR1 GTSNPN, CDR2 SVGIG (reference sequence). The CDR3 sequence is CAWSVQGADTQYF. The DNA of the CDR3 is TGTGCCTGGAGTGTCCAGGGGGCGGATACGCAGTATTTT.

The V call is TRBV3-1 (or the pseudogene TRBV3-2), the J call TRBJ2-7, with a weak D call TRBD2 (6 bases). This CDR3 region has 13 residues. V lost 1 base and J lost 2, with 6 bases in between. CDR1 LGHDT and CDR2 YNNKEL come from the germline V gene (reference sequence). The CDR3 here is CASSQGGAYEQYF. The CDR3 DNA is TGTGCCAGCAGCCAAGGCGGGGCCTACGAGCAGTACTTC.

This chain joins TRBV12-5 and TRBJ2-7, with D tentatively TRBD1 or TRBD2 (5 bases each). The V gene's germline CDR1 is LGHNT and CDR2 FRNRAP. Trimming removed 8 bases at V and 2 bases at J, with 19 bases between. This CDR3 has 15 amino acids. The CDR3 reads CASKPPGTYTYEQYF. DNA of the CDR3: TGTGCTAGTAAACCCCCCGGGACGTATACCTACGAGCAGTACTTC.

This clone was recorded at least ten times. The chain carries TRBV5-6 and TRBJ1-1; TRBD1 is a possible D gene (6 bases). V was shortened by 4 bases and J by 4 bases, with 14 bases between the two germline ends. CDR1 is SGHDT, CDR2 YYEEEE, per germline. The CDR3 is made up of 14 amino acids. The CDR3 spells CASSGMGARTEAFF. In nucleotides, the CDR3 is TGTGCCAGCAGCGGGATGGGGGCGCGCACTGAAGCTTTCTTT.

The chain employs TRBV5-4 and TRBJ1-1; 7 bases match TRBD1. Germline CDR1 reads SGHNT; CDR2 reads YYREEE (reference sequence). The CDR3 has 14 residues. Unmatched junction bases numbered 10, after V lost 6 bases and J lost 5 bases. The CDR3 spells CASTDKGARTEAFF. CDR3 coding DNA: TGTGCCAGCACCGATAAGGGGGCTAGGACTGAAGCTTTCTTT. Full variable domain (remainder filled in from reference TRBV5-4 and TRBJ1-1): ETGVTQSPTHLIKTRGQQVTLRCSSQSGHNTVSWYQQALGQGPQFIFQYYREEENGRGNFPPRFSGLQFPNYSSELNVNALELDDSALYLCASTDKGARTEAFFGQGTRLTVV.

CDR3 nucleotide sequence: TGTGCCAGCAGCGTAGGGACTAGCGCCAGCACAGATACGCAGTATTTT. Translation: CASSVGTSASTDTQYF. This chain joins TRBV9 and TRBJ2-3; 9 bases line up with TRBD2. Germline values: CDR1 SGDLS, CDR2 YYNGEE. This CDR3 comprises 16 residues. V dropped 0 bases and J dropped 0; count of bases not matched to a gene: 2.

This clone appeared a few times. The CDR3 bases are TGTGCCAGCAGCTTAAAAAGGACCGGGGAGCTGTTTTTT. Its protein is CASSLKRTGELFF. The chain links TRBV7-2 to TRBJ2-2; D call uncertain. From germline, CDR1 is SGHTA and CDR2 FQGNSA. This CDR3 is 13 amino acids long. Trimming left V 2 bases short and J 5 bases short, with 6 bases between.

V and J are TRBV5-4 and TRBJ2-3; D tentatively fits TRBD1 or TRBD2 (6 bases each). The CDR3 contains 16 residues. V was pared by 4 bases and J by 4 bases, with 19 bases between. The germline V gene has CDR1 SGHNT and CDR2 YYREEE (reference sequence). This CDR3 is CASSLGGGPFPDTQYF. In nucleotides, the CDR3 is TGTGCCAGCAGCCTCGGTGGGGGGCCCTTCCCAGATACGCAGTATTTT.

This chain joins TRBV7-6 and TRBJ2-6; 8 nucleotides line up with TRBD2. With V trimmed by 3 bases and J by 0 bases, 7 bases remained unmatched. Germline lookup yields CDR1 SGHVS and CDR2 FNYEAQ. This CDR3 has 18 residues. CDR3 coding DNA: TGTGCCAGCAGCTTGCGCAGCGGGAGTTTCTCTGGGGCCAACGTCCTGACTTTC. Translation gives CASSLRSGSFSGANVLTF.

The chain employs TRBV15 and TRBJ2-1; 9 positions agree with TRBD2. CDR1 LNHNV and CDR2 YYDKDF come from the germline V gene (reference sequence). With V trimmed by 8 bases and J by 7 bases, 9 bases remained unmatched. This CDR3 is built from 14 residues. The CDR3 DNA sequence: TGTGCCACCTCCCGCGGCAGCGGGAGGAATGAGCAGTTCTTC. Its translation: CATSRGSGRNEQFF.

The chain couples TRBV28 to TRBJ2-7; possibly TRBD2 for D (6 bases). This CDR3 contains 16 residues. The V gene's germline CDR1 is MDHEN and CDR2 SYDVKM. V was shortened by 7 bases and J by 5 bases, with 24 bases between the two germline ends. The CDR3 DNA follows: TGTGCCAGCAAGGTTTACGGGAGAAAGTTGTTTGACGAGCAGTACTTC. As protein: CASKVYGRKLFDEQYF.

The chain recombines TRBV14 with TRBJ2-1; TRBD2 matches at 13 bases. Germline loops: CDR1 SGHDN, CDR2 FVKESK. There are 16 residues in the CDR3. Trimming took 4 bases from V and 8 from J; bases not matched to a gene: 8. In nucleotides, the CDR3 is TGTGCCAGCAGCCGTTGGACTAGCGGGAGTCGGGATGAGCAGTTCTTC. Its translation is CASSRWTSGSRDEQFF.

V and J are TRBV2 and TRBJ1-1, with 10 bases lining up with TRBD1. The junction had 6 bases not matched to a gene; V was cut back by 8 bases and J by 0 bases. Germline values: CDR1 SNHLY, CDR2 FYNNEI. The CDR3 runs to 15 residues. CDR3 sequence (DNA): TGTGCCAGCCTAAGACAGGGGGCATTGAACACTGAAGCTTTCTTT. It specifies CASLRQGALNTEAFF. Full variable domain (remainder filled in from reference TRBV2 and TRBJ1-1): EPEVTQTPSHQVTQMGQEVILRCVPISNHLYFYWYRQILGQKVEFLVSFYNNEISEKSEIFDDQFSVERPDGSNFTLKIRSTKLEDSAMYFCASLRQGALNTEAFFGQGTRLTVV.

The CDR3 DNA is TGTGCCAGCAGCTTATGGGAGGGAGAGACCCAGTACTTC. It codes for CASSLWEGETQYF. The chain carries TRBV11-3 and TRBJ2-5; 7 nucleotides align to TRBD2. CDR1 is SGHNT, CDR2 YENEEA, per germline. The trim removed 2 bases at V and 4 bases at J, leaving 1 base unmatched. The CDR3 extends over 13 amino acids. Variable domain in full (rest from reference TRBV11-3 and TRBJ2-5): EAGVVQSPRYKIIEKKQPVAFWCNPISGHNTLYWYLQNLGQGPELLIRYENEEAVDDSQLPKDRFSAERLKGVDSTLKIQPAELGDSAVYLCASSLWEGETQYFGPGTRLLVL.

V is TRBV7-8 and J is TRBJ1-1, with D maybe TRBD1 (6 bases). This CDR3 spans 15 amino acids. V was cut by 1 base and J by 5 bases, with 14 bases left in between. CDR1 is SGHVS and CDR2 is FQNEAQ in the germline V gene. The CDR3 here is CASSLEGGGGTEAFF. CDR3 coding DNA: TGTGCCAGCAGCTTAGAGGGGGGAGGGGGGACTGAAGCTTTCTTT.

The chain links TRBV5-5 to TRBJ2-7, with D possibly being TRBD1 (5 bases). The ends were cut back, 0 bases at V and 2 bases at J, with 18 bases in the middle. The germline V gene has CDR1 SGHKS and CDR2 YYEKEE (reference sequence). CDR3 length: 17 residues. The CDR3 spells CASSLGQSARLPYEQYF. Written as DNA, the CDR3 is TGTGCCAGCAGCTTGGGACAGAGCGCACGGCTGCCCTACGAGCAGTACTTC. Full variable domain (missing parts from reference TRBV5-5 and TRBJ2-7): DAGVTQSPTHLIKTRGQQVTLRCSPISGHKSVSWYQQVLGQGPQFIFQYYEKEERGRGNFPDRFSARQFPNYSSELNVNALLLGDSALYLCASSLGQSARLPYEQYFGPGTRLTVT.

V and J are TRBV2 and TRBJ1-1; TRBD1 is a possible D gene (5 bases). The CDR3 contains 12 residues. Per germline, CDR1 SNHLY and CDR2 FYNNEI. Trimming removed 8 bases at V and 5 bases at J, with 12 bases between. CDR3 sequence reads: CASGFQGTEAFF. DNA for the CDR3: TGTGCCAGCGGGTTCCAGGGAACTGAAGCTTTCTTT. Full variable domain (missing parts from reference TRBV2 and TRBJ1-1): EPEVTQTPSHQVTQMGQEVILRCVPISNHLYFYWYRQILGQKVEFLVSFYNNEISEKSEIFDDQFSVERPDGSNFTLKIRSTKLEDSAMYFCASGFQGTEAFFGQGTRLTVV.

The J gene is TRBJ1-1, the V gene TRBV7-9; tentative D call: TRBD1 (5 bases). V was clipped by 0 bases and J by 5 bases, with 16 bases between them. The CDR3 length is 16 residues. In germline, CDR1 is SEHNR, CDR2 FQNEAQ (reference sequence). CDR3 loop: CASSLAPQGVGTEAFF. CDR3 bases: TGTGCCAGCAGCTTAGCCCCCCAGGGTGTTGGAACTGAAGCTTTCTTT.